This entry lists 20 T cell receptor beta chains sequenced from one sample in a study of blood T cell repertoires in COVID-19. The assay was immunoSEQ multiplex PCR, and TCRdb's table has in-frame clones only and misses some. This table has some 89,000 clones, under 85% appearing once. The material sequenced was peripheral blood. The receptor set was obtained from a man in his 70s with acute or convalescent COVID-19.

CDR3 DNA: TGCAGCGTTGAAGACCGGGGCAGGGGCTCCTACGAGCAGTACTTC. It translates to CSVEDRGRGSYEQYF. The J gene is TRBJ2-7, the V gene TRBV29-1, with D tentatively TRBD1 (6 bases). The germline CDR1 and CDR2 sequences are SQVTM and ANQGSEA. This CDR3 contains 15 residues. With 0 bases removed from V and 0 bases from J, the gap between germline ends came to 12 bases.

The V call is TRBV19, the J call TRBJ1-6; the D is unclear. The CDR3 has 16 residues. The V gene's germline CDR1 is LNHDA and CDR2 SQIVND (reference sequence). Trimming took 7 bases from V and 11 from J, leaving 24 bases between them. The CDR3 DNA sequence: TGTGCCAGTACTTCAAGGAGCGGGCGAAACGGGGCACCCCTCCACTTT. It codes for CASTSRSGRNGAPLHF.

This sequence joins TRBV4-1 and TRBJ2-1; TRBD2 aligns across 10 bases. Per germline, CDR1 MGHRA and CDR2 YSYEKL. V shed 3 bases and J 3 bases; nucleotides not matched to a gene: 11. This CDR3 is 18 amino acids long. The CDR3 sequence is CASSQTLQRGGFYNEQFF. CDR3 in DNA: TGCGCCAGCAGCCAGACACTTCAGCGGGGGGGGTTCTACAATGAGCAGTTCTTC.

This clone came up a few times. The V call is TRBV3-1 (or the pseudogene TRBV3-2), the J call TRBJ2-2; D is perhaps TRBD2 (7 bases). The germline V gene has CDR1 LGHDT and CDR2 YNNKEL (reference sequence). The CDR3 has 15 residues. V lost 6 bases and J 0 bases, leaving 11 bases between the germline ends. The CDR3 reads CASRPGGANTGELFF. DNA for the CDR3: TGTGCCAGCAGACCGGGGGGCGCGAACACCGGGGAGCTGTTTTTT.

The chain recombines TRBV5-1 with TRBJ2-1; 9 bases match TRBD1. Per the germline V gene, CDR1 is SGHRS and CDR2 is YFSETQ. CDR3 length: 17 amino acids. The V segment lost 4 bases and the J segment 6 bases; nucleotides outside the gene matches: 14. In DNA, the CDR3 is TGCGCCAGCAGCGTGTCGCCCGGGACAGGGTATAGCAATGAGCAGTTCTTC. Its translation is CASSVSPGTGYSNEQFF.

V usage is TRBV7-2 and J usage is TRBJ1-3; no clear D gene. Germline loops: CDR1 SGHTA, CDR2 FQGNSA. The CDR3 covers 15 residues. The ends were cut back, 1 base at V and 0 bases at J, with 7 bases in the middle. As DNA, the CDR3 is TGTGCCAGCAGCTTAGATTCGGGCTCTGGAAACACCATATATTTT. Translating it yields CASSLDSGSGNTIYF.

The chain recombines TRBV27 with TRBJ2-1, with a possible D match to TRBD2 (6 bases). Germline V lookup: CDR1 MNHEY, CDR2 SMNVEV (reference sequence). The V gene lost 4 bases and the J gene lost 3 bases, with 7 bases spanning the gap. The CDR3 has 13 residues. CDR3: CASSWDFYNEQFF. In nucleotides, the CDR3 is TGTGCCAGCAGTTGGGACTTCTACAATGAGCAGTTCTTC.

The chain links TRBV18 to TRBJ2-5, with 7 bases lining up with TRBD2. The CDR3 loop spans 15 amino acids. Germline V gene lookup returns CDR1 KGHSH and CDR2 LQKENI. With V trimmed by 3 bases and J by 4 bases, 8 bases remained unmatched. The CDR3 DNA follows: TGTGCCAGCTCACCTCAAAGATCGGGAGGAGAGACCCAGTACTTC. Protein: CASSPQRSGGETQYF.

J is TRBJ1-4 and V is TRBV3-1 (or the pseudogene TRBV3-2); the D is unclear. Trimming took off 0 bases at V and 8 bases at J, with 10 bases between the two ends. Germline CDR1 and CDR2: LGHDT and YNNKEL (reference sequence). The CDR3 totals 14 residues. CDR3 residues: CASSQEGRREKLFF. CDR3 nucleotides: TGTGCCAGCAGCCAAGAGGGTCGGCGGGAAAAACTGTTTTTT.

The rearrangement links TRBV9 to TRBJ2-5, with D perhaps matching TRBD2 (5 bases). CDR3 length equals 15 residues. The germline CDR1 and CDR2 sequences are SGDLS and YYNGEE. The V end lost 0 bases, the J end lost 5 bases, and 14 bases lay between the germline ends. The CDR3 DNA is TGTGCCAGCAGCGTAGCGCCCGGGGTTGGGGAGACCCAGTACTTC. This encodes CASSVAPGVGETQYF.

The rearrangement joins TRBV5-1 to TRBJ1-1; TRBD1 matches 9 bases. V shed 7 bases and J 5 bases; nucleotides not matched to a gene: 9. CDR1 and CDR2 from the germline V gene are SGHRS and YFSETQ. CDR3 length equals 14 residues. The CDR3 region has the DNA TGCGCCAGCGACGAGGGACAGGGTGGGACTGAAGCTTTCTTT. This sequence encodes CASDEGQGGTEAFF.

The chain uses TRBV27 and TRBJ1-1; 12 positions agree with TRBD1. Germline CDR1 MNHEY, CDR2 SMNVEV (reference sequence). The CDR3 runs 13 residues. Trimming cost V 5 bases and J 11 bases; bases outside gene matches: 6. The CDR3 region is CASSPRDRGLAFF. Here the CDR3 DNA reads TGTGCCAGCAGTCCCCGGGACAGGGGGCTTGCTTTCTTT.

V is TRBV24-1 and J is TRBJ2-2; the match to TRBD2 covers 9 bases. This CDR3 comprises 15 residues. Germline CDR1 and CDR2: KGHDR and SFDVKD. The J segment lost 5 bases and the V segment lost 6 bases, leaving 6 bases of the junction unmatched. CDR3 residues: CATSPAGLATGELFF. Written as DNA, the CDR3 is TGTGCCACCAGTCCTGCCGGACTAGCGACCGGGGAGCTGTTTTTT.

V and J are TRBV4-2 and TRBJ2-3; TRBD2 matches 13 bases. Per the germline V gene, CDR1 is LGHNA and CDR2 is YNFKEQ. Unmatched junction bases numbered 4, after V lost 4 bases and J lost 0 bases. This CDR3 comprises 17 residues. The DNA of the CDR3 is TGTGCCAGCAGCCCACGACTAGCGGGGGGAAGCACAGATACGCAGTATTTT. It yields the protein CASSPRLAGGSTDTQYF.

This clone has more than one count but fewer than ten. The genes are TRBV11-2 and TRBJ2-1, with unresolved D. Germline values: CDR1 SGHAT, CDR2 FQNNGV. The CDR3 has 13 amino acids. V dropped 5 bases and J dropped 2 bases, with 7 bases sitting between them. DNA of the CDR3: TGTGCCAGCAGCCTCGTTCCCTACAATGAGCAGTTCTTC. Translation: CASSLVPYNEQFF.

This clone was found once. V usage is TRBV9 and J usage is TRBJ2-7, with 7 bases matching TRBD1. Germline V gives CDR1 SGDLS, CDR2 YYNGEE. Germline trimming cut 0 bases from V and 4 bases from J; bases unmatched to any gene: 7. There are 15 residues in the CDR3. Written as DNA, the CDR3 is TGTGCCAGCAGCGTAGAAGACAGGGAGTGGTACGAGCAGTACTTC. Its protein product is CASSVEDREWYEQYF.

The chain uses TRBV11-2 and TRBJ1-1; 9 bases fit TRBD1. From germline, CDR1 is SGHAT and CDR2 FQNNGV. This CDR3 region has 14 residues. V lost 2 bases to trimming and J lost 4 bases; unmatched junction nucleotides: 2. The CDR3 is CASSLWTGVTEAFF. The CDR3, as DNA: TGTGCCAGCAGCTTATGGACAGGGGTCACTGAAGCTTTCTTT.

This chain joins TRBV4-1 and TRBJ1-1; D perhaps matches TRBD1 (5 bases). Trimming removed 8 bases from V and 5 bases from J, with 15 bases in between. CDR1 is MGHRA, CDR2 YSYEKL, per germline. This CDR3 has 13 amino acids. This chain's CDR3 is CASAQALGTEAFF. In nucleotides, the CDR3 is TGCGCCAGCGCACAGGCCTTAGGGACTGAAGCTTTCTTT.

This clone was picked up one time. The gene calls are TRBV2 and TRBJ1-2; the D gene is possibly TRBD1 (5 bases). The germline CDR1 and CDR2 sequences are SNHLY and FYNNEI. The CDR3 has 12 amino acids. V was trimmed by 6 bases and J by 8 bases, leaving 13 bases between them. The CDR3 loop is CASSPGAGGYTF. CDR3 DNA: TGTGCCAGCAGCCCAGGCGCAGGGGGCTACACCTTC.

This chain uses TRBV6-1 with TRBJ2-7, with D possibly TRBD1 on 5 matching bases. Trimming removed 2 bases from V and 3 bases from J, with 11 bases in between. Germline V lookup: CDR1 MNHNS, CDR2 SASEGT. The CDR3 runs 14 residues. Here the CDR3 reads CASSEIMGHYEQYV. The CDR3, as DNA: TGTGCCAGCAGTGAAATCATGGGGCACTACGAGCAGTACGTC.